A few counts support the clone carrying this T cell receptor beta chain. This record comes from a study of metastatic and nonmetastatic thyroid tumors. Study-level information: Repertoire comparison spanned blood and tumor or nodule tissue of malignant and benign thyroid patients.

In the authors' workflow: Built for papillary thyroid cancer, a distant-metastasis classifier drew on CDR3 differences across clinicopathological groups. TCRdb reassembled clones from the PCR reads with MiXCR. The V and J calls and clone size come from TCRdb's table, not from the authors' own analysis. This sample has under 35,000 clones; roughly 19% occur once, and the top ten carry roughly 22%. Patients underwent thyroid surgery, and none had received any treatment before it. The CDR3 has 13 amino acids. V gave up 5 bases and J gave up 3 bases; unmatched junction bases: 4. From germline, CDR1 is SNHLY and CDR2 FYNNEI.

The source material was blood. The chain combines TRBV2 with TRBJ2-7; TRBD2 agrees at 7 bases. The receptor's source is a female donor with papillary thyroid cancer or a benign thyroid nodule (not recorded which). Some clones in this sample may be carry-over from other donors' samples. Written as DNA, the CDR3 is TGTGCCAGCAGTCCCCCGGGGGGCTACGAGCAGTACTTC. Amino acid sequence: CASSPPGGYEQYF.